This is a list of T cell receptor beta chains from one sample in a study of blood T cell repertoires in COVID-19. Profiled with immunoSEQ multiplex PCR; TCRdb holds only in-frame clones, not every one. The sample shows roughly 250,000 clones, approximately 80% of them seen only once. The sample comprised peripheral blood. Every receptor here comes from a woman older than 75 with active or convalescent COVID-19. The CDR3 runs from the conserved cysteine through the conserved F or W. D genes are given only for firm matches. Clone size is not always given. Where it is, it says once, few, many or a class for expanded clones.

abundance: .
d_gene: .
v_gene: TRBV4-1
j_gene: TRBJ1-1
CDR3nt: TGCGCCAGCAGCCAAGATGCGGGGGGCGTCCCCGCCGTATTGAACACTGAAGCTTTCTTT
CDR3aa: CASSQDAGGVPAVLNTEAFF

abundance: .
d_gene: .
v_gene: TRBV5-1
j_gene: TRBJ1-4
CDR3nt: TGCGCCAGCAGCCCTAGTGGCAGTAATGAAAAACTGTTTTTT
CDR3aa: CASSPSGSNEKLFF

abundance: .
d_gene: TRBD2
v_gene: TRBV6-1
j_gene: TRBJ2-1
CDR3nt: TGTGCCAGCAGTGAAGTCCCTAGCGGGAGGCCCAATGAGCAGTTCTTC
CDR3aa: CASSEVPSGRPNEQFF

abundance: .
d_gene: .
v_gene: TRBV4-1
j_gene: TRBJ2-7
CDR3nt: TGCGCCAGCAGCCAAGAGTCCGGCGGTGCCGAAGGCGAGCAGTACTTC
CDR3aa: CASSQESGGAEGEQYF

abundance: .
d_gene: TRBD2
v_gene: TRBV29-1
j_gene: TRBJ2-1
CDR3nt: TGCAGCTCAAGCGGGGGGAGCTCCTACAATGAGCAGTTCTTC
CDR3aa: CSSSGGSSYNEQFF

abundance: few
d_gene: TRBD1
v_gene: TRBV3-1/TRBV3-2
j_gene: TRBJ1-2
CDR3nt: TGTGCCAGCAGCCAAGTCCCGGGACAGGGTGGATCTGGCTACACCTTC
CDR3aa: CASSQVPGQGGSGYTF

abundance: .
d_gene: .
v_gene: TRBV12-3/TRBV12-4
j_gene: TRBJ1-1
CDR3nt: TGTGCCAGCAGTTTATCAGGGGCCACTGAAGCTTTCTTT
CDR3aa: CASSLSGATEAFF

abundance: .
d_gene: TRBD1
v_gene: TRBV5-6
j_gene: TRBJ1-5
CDR3nt: TGTGCCAGCAGCTCGGGACAGGGGCATCAGCCCCAGCATTTT
CDR3aa: CASSSGQGHQPQHF

abundance: once
d_gene: .
v_gene: TRBV28
j_gene: TRBJ2-2
CDR3nt: TGTGCCAGCAGTTTACGAACCGACAGTCTGAACACCGGGGAGCTGTTTTTT
CDR3aa: CASSLRTDSLNTGELFF

abundance: .
d_gene: TRBD2
v_gene: TRBV5-1
j_gene: TRBJ2-7
CDR3nt: TGCGCCAGCAGATCAAGCGGGAGTGGCGAGCAGTACTTC
CDR3aa: CASRSSGSGEQYF

abundance: .
d_gene: TRBD2
v_gene: TRBV9
j_gene: TRBJ2-5
CDR3nt: TGTGCCAGCAGTCCTCTTGGGACTAGCGTTGGAGAGACCCAGTACTTC
CDR3aa: CASSPLGTSVGETQYF

abundance: .
d_gene: .
v_gene: TRBV30
j_gene: TRBJ2-7
CDR3nt: TGTGCCTGGAGTGTATGGGGCCCGAGCTCCTACGAGCAGTACTTC
CDR3aa: CAWSVWGPSSYEQYF

abundance: .
d_gene: .
v_gene: TRBV6-4
j_gene: TRBJ1-2
CDR3nt: TGTGCCAGCAGTGACGACAGCCGACCGCCTTATGGCTACACCTTC
CDR3aa: CASSDDSRPPYGYTF

abundance: .
d_gene: .
v_gene: TRBV5-4
j_gene: TRBJ2-7
CDR3nt: TGTGCCAGCACCCAGGACAGATCCTACGAGCAGTACTTC
CDR3aa: CASTQDRSYEQYF

abundance: .
d_gene: TRBD2
v_gene: TRBV5-1
j_gene: TRBJ2-5
CDR3nt: TGCGCCAGCAGCCTGTCCCCCGGTGGAACTAGCGGGGGGGCCCGAGAGACCCAGTACTTC
CDR3aa: CASSLSPGGTSGGARETQYF

abundance: .
d_gene: .
v_gene: TRBV7-2
j_gene: TRBJ1-5
CDR3nt: TGTGCCAGCAGACAGCACAGGGCCGGGAATCAGCCCCAGCATTTT
CDR3aa: CASRQHRAGNQPQHF

abundance: .
d_gene: .
v_gene: TRBV10-3
j_gene: TRBJ1-6
CDR3nt: TGTGCCATCAGTGGAACCAGGGAATCAGCTAATTCACCCCTCCACTTT
CDR3aa: CAISGTRESANSPLHF

abundance: few
d_gene: TRBD1
v_gene: TRBV2
j_gene: TRBJ1-2
CDR3nt: TGTGCCAGCAGTGTGGACAGGAACTATGGCTACACCTTC
CDR3aa: CASSVDRNYGYTF

abundance: few
d_gene: TRBD1
v_gene: TRBV29-1
j_gene: TRBJ1-4
CDR3nt: TGCAGCGCCTCTTCCGGGACAGCTAATGAAAAACTGTTTTTT
CDR3aa: CSASSGTANEKLFF

abundance: .
d_gene: TRBD2
v_gene: TRBV9
j_gene: TRBJ2-3
CDR3nt: TGTGCCAGCAGCGCTGGGACTAGCGGGATAGTAGATACGCAGTATTTT
CDR3aa: CASSAGTSGIVDTQYF

abundance: .
d_gene: .
v_gene: TRBV19
j_gene: TRBJ2-5
CDR3nt: TGTGCCAGTAGTCCGACAGAACAAGAGACCCAGTACTTC
CDR3aa: CASSPTEQETQYF

abundance: few
d_gene: .
v_gene: TRBV5-1
j_gene: TRBJ2-5
CDR3nt: TGCGCCAGCAGCTTATCAGGGACTCAAGAGACCCAGTACTTC
CDR3aa: CASSLSGTQETQYF

abundance: .
d_gene: TRBD1
v_gene: TRBV27
j_gene: TRBJ1-1
CDR3nt: TGTGCCAGCAAGGGGACAGAGACCTTGAACACTGAAGCTTTCTTT
CDR3aa: CASKGTETLNTEAFF

abundance: once
d_gene: TRBD1
v_gene: TRBV19
j_gene: TRBJ1-6
CDR3nt: TGTGCCAGTAGTATGGGACAGAAGAGCTCCTATAATTCACCCCTCCACTTT
CDR3aa: CASSMGQKSSYNSPLHF

abundance: .
d_gene: .
v_gene: TRBV3-1/TRBV3-2
j_gene: TRBJ2-1
CDR3nt: TGTGCCAGCAGCCGCAATGGGGAGAATGAGCAGTTCTTC
CDR3aa: CASSRNGENEQFF

abundance: .
d_gene: .
v_gene: TRBV19
j_gene: TRBJ2-1
CDR3nt: TGTGCCAGTAGTATCGGAGACAATGAGCAGTTCTTC
CDR3aa: CASSIGDNEQFF

abundance: few
d_gene: .
v_gene: TRBV7-9
j_gene: TRBJ2-7
CDR3nt: TGTGCCAGCAGCTTAGGTGGGCACGAGCAGTACTTC
CDR3aa: CASSLGGHEQYF

abundance: .
d_gene: .
v_gene: TRBV10-3
j_gene: TRBJ2-5
CDR3nt: TGTGCCATCAGCCCAGATGGGCCTCAAGAGACCCAGTACTTC
CDR3aa: CAISPDGPQETQYF

abundance: .
d_gene: .
v_gene: TRBV5-4
j_gene: TRBJ2-7
CDR3nt: TGTGCCAGCAGCTTGGAGACAGGCTCCTACGAGCAGTACTTC
CDR3aa: CASSLETGSYEQYF

abundance: .
d_gene: .
v_gene: TRBV9
j_gene: TRBJ2-1
CDR3nt: TGTGCCAGCAGCACGGGACAAGGGCACGATGAGCAGTTCTTC
CDR3aa: CASSTGQGHDEQFF

abundance: .
d_gene: .
v_gene: TRBV6-1
j_gene: TRBJ2-7
CDR3nt: TGTGCCAGCAGTGAATCCAGGGAAGACGAGCAGTACTTC
CDR3aa: CASSESREDEQYF

abundance: .
d_gene: .
v_gene: TRBV18
j_gene: TRBJ1-1
CDR3nt: TGTGCCAGCTCACCAATGTATCGGGGGGACACTGAAGCTTTCTTT
CDR3aa: CASSPMYRGDTEAFF

abundance: once
d_gene: TRBD1
v_gene: TRBV5-4
j_gene: TRBJ2-6
CDR3nt: TGTGCCAGCAGCCCCGGGACAGCACGTTCTGGGGCCAACGTCCTGACTTTC
CDR3aa: CASSPGTARSGANVLTF

abundance: .
d_gene: .
v_gene: TRBV10-2
j_gene: TRBJ1-5
CDR3nt: TGCGCCAGCAGTGAGGGGGGGGCGAGCAATCAGCCCCAGCATTTT
CDR3aa: CASSEGGASNQPQHF

abundance: .
d_gene: TRBD1
v_gene: TRBV15
j_gene: TRBJ2-7
CDR3nt: TGTGCCACCAGCGTCAGGACAGGGGGGTACGAGCAGTACTTC
CDR3aa: CATSVRTGGYEQYF

abundance: .
d_gene: .
v_gene: TRBV7-2
j_gene: TRBJ1-3
CDR3nt: TGTGCCAGCAGCTCCCGGTCTGGAAACACCATATATTTT
CDR3aa: CASSSRSGNTIYF

abundance: few
d_gene: TRBD2
v_gene: TRBV18
j_gene: TRBJ2-3
CDR3nt: TGTGCCAGCTCACCACAACAGCGGGAAGATACGCAGTATTTT
CDR3aa: CASSPQQREDTQYF

abundance: few
d_gene: .
v_gene: TRBV5-1
j_gene: TRBJ1-2
CDR3nt: TGCGCCAGCAGCTTGGAGAGCCCAAACTATGGCTACACCTTC
CDR3aa: CASSLESPNYGYTF

abundance: .
d_gene: .
v_gene: TRBV27
j_gene: TRBJ1-2
CDR3nt: TGTGCCAGCAGGAACCGAGGGGGAAGCTATGGCTACACCTTC
CDR3aa: CASRNRGGSYGYTF

abundance: .
d_gene: .
v_gene: TRBV24-1
j_gene: TRBJ2-2
CDR3nt: TGTGCCACCAGTGACGTAATCGGGGAGCTGTTTTTT
CDR3aa: CATSDVIGELFF

abundance: .
d_gene: .
v_gene: TRBV27
j_gene: TRBJ1-2
CDR3nt: TGTGCCAGCAGTTACGGTCTAGCGGGGAGCGCGGCTGGCTACACCTTC
CDR3aa: CASSYGLAGSAAGYTF

abundance: .
d_gene: TRBD2
v_gene: TRBV5-4
j_gene: TRBJ2-3
CDR3nt: TGTGCCAGCAGCTCTTCTGGCGGGAGCCCAGATACGCAGTATTTT
CDR3aa: CASSSSGGSPDTQYF

abundance: .
d_gene: TRBD2
v_gene: TRBV29-1
j_gene: TRBJ2-1
CDR3nt: TGCAGCGTTGGGTCTAGCGGTCTATACAATGAGCAGTTCTTC
CDR3aa: CSVGSSGLYNEQFF

abundance: .
d_gene: TRBD1
v_gene: TRBV5-6
j_gene: TRBJ1-1
CDR3nt: TGTGCCAGCAGCACAAACTACAGGGGCACTGAAGCTTTCTTT
CDR3aa: CASSTNYRGTEAFF

abundance: .
d_gene: .
v_gene: TRBV29-1
j_gene: TRBJ2-7
CDR3nt: TGCAGCGTTTCCAAGGGGTATAACTACGAGCAGTACTTC
CDR3aa: CSVSKGYNYEQYF

abundance: .
d_gene: .
v_gene: TRBV7-8
j_gene: TRBJ2-2
CDR3nt: TGTGCCAGCAGCTTGGACTGGAGCATACTGGGGGAGCTGTTTTTT
CDR3aa: CASSLDWSILGELFF

abundance: .
d_gene: .
v_gene: TRBV5-5
j_gene: TRBJ1-1
CDR3nt: TGTGCCAGCAGCCAAACAGGACGGAGGAACACTGAAGCTTTCTTT
CDR3aa: CASSQTGRRNTEAFF